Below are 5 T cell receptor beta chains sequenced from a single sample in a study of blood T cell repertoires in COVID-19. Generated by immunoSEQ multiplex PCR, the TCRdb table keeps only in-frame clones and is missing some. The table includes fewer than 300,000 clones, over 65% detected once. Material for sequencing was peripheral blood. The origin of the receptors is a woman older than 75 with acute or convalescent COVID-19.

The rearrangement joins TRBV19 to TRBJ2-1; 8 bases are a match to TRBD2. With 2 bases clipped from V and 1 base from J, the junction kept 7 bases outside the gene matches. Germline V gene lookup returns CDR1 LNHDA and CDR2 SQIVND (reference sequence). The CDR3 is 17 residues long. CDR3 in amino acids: CASSITAGGGSYNEQFF. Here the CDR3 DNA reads TGTGCCAGTAGTATAACCGCGGGGGGTGGGTCCTACAATGAGCAGTTCTTC.

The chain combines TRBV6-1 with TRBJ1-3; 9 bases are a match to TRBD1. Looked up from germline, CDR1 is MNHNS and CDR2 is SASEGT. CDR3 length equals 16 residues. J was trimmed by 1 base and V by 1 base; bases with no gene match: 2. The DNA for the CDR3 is TGTGCCAGCAGTGAAGGGACAGGGGTTTCTGGAAACACCATATATTTT. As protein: CASSEGTGVSGNTIYF.

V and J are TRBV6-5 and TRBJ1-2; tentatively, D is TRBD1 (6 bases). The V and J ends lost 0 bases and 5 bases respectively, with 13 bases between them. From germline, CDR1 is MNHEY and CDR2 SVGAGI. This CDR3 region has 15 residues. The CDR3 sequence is CASSYSTGGLYGYTF. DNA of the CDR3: TGTGCCAGCAGTTACTCGACAGGCGGGTTATATGGCTACACCTTC.

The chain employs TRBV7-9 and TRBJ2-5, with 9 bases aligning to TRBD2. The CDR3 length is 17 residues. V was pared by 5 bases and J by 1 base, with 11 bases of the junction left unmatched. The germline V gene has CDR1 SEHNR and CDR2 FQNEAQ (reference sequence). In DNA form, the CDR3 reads TGTGCCAGCAGCCCCCCCCCAAGCGGGAGGTCCCAAGAGACCCAGTACTTC. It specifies CASSPPPSGRSQETQYF. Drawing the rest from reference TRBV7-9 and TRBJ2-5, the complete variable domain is DTGVSQNPRHKITKRGQNVTFRCDPISEHNRLYWYRQTLGQGPEFLTYFQNEAQLEKSRLLSDRFSAERPKGSFSTLEIQRTEQGDSAMYLCASSPPPSGRSQETQYFGPGTRLLVL.

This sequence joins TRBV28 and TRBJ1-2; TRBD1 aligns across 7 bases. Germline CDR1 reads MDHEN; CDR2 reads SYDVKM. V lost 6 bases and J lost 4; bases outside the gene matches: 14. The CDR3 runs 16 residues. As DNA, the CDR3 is TGTGCCAGCAGCCCCTTCGACAGGGACATTATCTATGGCTACACCTTC. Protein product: CASSPFDRDIIYGYTF.